This entry lists 20 T cell receptor beta chains sequenced from one sample in a study of T cells in Graves' hyperthyroidism and ophthalmopathy. RNA transcripts served as the template for amplifying TCR beta CDR3 regions. The HTBI set primed first-round TCR CDR3 RT-PCR. TCRdb itself ran the multiplex PCR reads through MiXCR, one entry per CDR3 protein. Of fewer than 800,000 distinct CDR3 sequences detected, around 15% appear once; the ten largest clones hold around 8%. Sample: blood. These receptor sequences come from a man aged 18 to 29 with Graves' hyperthyroidism.

This clonotype was observed at least ten times. The chain links TRBV11-2 to TRBJ2-1, with D perhaps assigned TRBD1 or TRBD2 (5 bases each). CDR1 and CDR2 (germline): SGHAT, FQNNGV. Trimming removed 4 bases from V and 2 bases from J, with 9 bases in between. The CDR3 runs 14 residues. CDR3 protein: CASSSRDAYNEQFF. CDR3 DNA: TGTGCCAGCAGCTCTCGGGACGCCTACAATGAGCAGTTCTTC.

This clonotype was counted ten times or more. This rearrangement joins TRBV12-3 or TRBV12-4 to TRBJ1-2; D gene uncertain. The CDR3 totals 13 residues. Trimming took 3 bases from V and 4 from J, leaving 9 bases between them. The CDR3 DNA is TGTGCCAGCAGTTTTGATTTGGGCTATGGCTACACCTTC. Its translation is CASSFDLGYGYTF.

V is TRBV6-1 and J is TRBJ2-1, with unresolved D. The CDR3 runs to 15 residues. V was trimmed by 7 bases and J by 2 bases, leaving 15 bases between them. Germline V gene data show CDR1 as MNHNS and CDR2 as SASEGT. The CDR3 is CASTASRQPYNEQFF. CDR3 DNA sequence: TGTGCCAGCACCGCCTCCCGGCAGCCCTACAATGAGCAGTTCTTC.

This clonotype was recorded once. The chain has TRBV5-4 and TRBJ2-2; 11 bases map to TRBD1. CDR1 and CDR2 (germline): SGHNT, YYREEE (reference sequence). V lost 3 bases, J lost 5 bases, and 3 bases stayed unmatched. CDR3 length: 15 amino acids. CDR3 protein: CASSWGQGGTGELFF. For the CDR3, the DNA is TGTGCCAGCAGCTGGGGACAGGGGGGGACCGGGGAGCTGTTTTTT.

J is TRBJ2-5 and V is TRBV19; TRBD1 or TRBD2 may be the D gene (5 bases each). The CDR3 length is 13 residues. The germline V and J ends were trimmed by 9 bases and 5 bases, with 16 bases remaining between them. In germline, CDR1 is LNHDA, CDR2 SQIVND (reference sequence). The CDR3 here is CASSGRSRETQYF. CDR3 DNA sequence: TGTGCCAGCTCGGGACGGTCTAGGGAGACCCAGTACTTC.

This clonotype has ten or more counts. The chain has TRBV6-2 or TRBV6-3 and TRBJ2-3; possibly TRBD2 for D (5 bases). V lost 3 bases and J lost 1, with 17 bases in between. Germline V gene data show CDR1 as MNHEY and CDR2 as SVGEGT. The CDR3 length is 17 residues. The DNA of the CDR3 is TGTGCCAGCAGTTATGGCGTGGTGCGGGCCGGCACAGATACGCAGTATTTT. It encodes CASSYGVVRAGTDTQYF.

This clonotype showed up just a few times. The rearrangement uses TRBV3-1 and TRBJ2-2, with TRBD2 matching 12 bases. This CDR3 has 16 amino acids. Germline assignment: CDR1 LGHDT and CDR2 YNNKEL (reference sequence). With 1 base clipped from V and 3 bases from J, the junction kept 0 bases outside the gene matches. CDR3 loop: CASSQGLAGDTGELFF. As DNA, the CDR3 is TGTGCCAGCAGCCAAGGACTAGCGGGAGACACCGGGGAGCTGTTTTTT. The variable domain in full, with the rest retrieved from reference TRBV3-1 and TRBJ2-2, is DTAVSQTPKYLVTQMGNDKSIKCEQNLGHDTMYWYKQDSKKFLKIMFSYNNKELIINETVPNRFSPKSPDKAHLNLHINSLELGDSAVYFCASSQGLAGDTGELFFGEGSRLTVL.

This clonotype occurred a few times. The V and J genes are TRBV19 and TRBJ1-5, with D possibly being TRBD1 (6 bases). Germline CDR1 LNHDA, CDR2 SQIVND (reference sequence). V lost 9 bases and J 9 bases, leaving 15 bases between the germline ends. This CDR3 region has 12 residues. In DNA form, the CDR3 reads TGTGCCAGCCGGACAGATCTAGGGCCCCAGCATTTT. The encoded protein is CASRTDLGPQHF.

V is TRBV28 and J is TRBJ2-1, with 12 bases matching TRBD2. Germline V lookup: CDR1 MDHEN, CDR2 SYDVKM. This CDR3 is 15 amino acids long. Trimming at V came to 3 bases and at J to 9 bases, leaving 6 bases not matched to a gene. The CDR3 here is CASSFLAGGPIEQFF. CDR3 DNA: TGTGCCAGCAGTTTCCTAGCGGGAGGGCCAATTGAGCAGTTCTTC.

This clonotype was found a few times. This chain joins TRBV19 and TRBJ2-5; perhaps TRBD2 as D (6 bases). The CDR3 totals 14 residues. Germline CDR1 is LNHDA and CDR2 is SQIVND (reference sequence). V lost 7 bases to trimming and J lost 3 bases, with 15 bases between them. The CDR3 sequence is CASKAAWGEETQYF. Here the CDR3 DNA reads TGTGCCAGTAAGGCCGCGTGGGGGGAAGAGACCCAGTACTTC.

This clonotype was seen many times. The chain uses TRBV12-3 or TRBV12-4 and TRBJ1-5; D not certain. The CDR3 runs to 13 residues. With 5 bases removed from V and 4 bases from J, the gap between germline ends came to 9 bases. As DNA, the CDR3 is TGTGCCAGCAGTCCCCTAAGGAATCAGCCCCAGCATTTT. Its protein is CASSPLRNQPQHF.

This clonotype came up many times. The rearrangement links TRBV13 to TRBJ1-2, with D possibly being TRBD1 (5 bases). The CDR3 length is 11 residues. The germline V gene encodes CDR1 PRHDT and CDR2 FYEKMQ (reference sequence). V was trimmed by 3 bases and J by 7 bases, leaving 6 bases between them. The CDR3: CASSFGAGYTF. For the CDR3, the DNA is TGTGCCAGCAGCTTCGGGGCTGGCTACACCTTC.

This clonotype showed up many times. This chain connects TRBV5-1 to TRBJ2-3; D is unclear. Germline V lookup: CDR1 SGHRS, CDR2 YFSETQ. CDR3 size: 14 residues. Trimming took off 5 bases at V and 0 bases at J, with 10 bases between the two ends. The CDR3 region has the DNA TGCGCCAGCAGAAGACGAACTAGCACAGATACGCAGTATTTT. Protein product: CASRRRTSTDTQYF.

This clonotype was observed many times. The V gene is TRBV2, the J gene TRBJ2-4; D is ambiguous. Per the germline V gene, CDR1 is SNHLY and CDR2 is FYNNEI. Trimming took off 2 bases at V and 3 bases at J, with 14 bases between the two ends. CDR3 length equals 16 residues. The CDR3 DNA reads as TGTGCCAGCAGTGAATATCCGCGCGGAAACAAAAACATTCAGTACTTC. The encoded protein is CASSEYPRGNKNIQYF.

This clonotype has a handful of counts. This chain uses TRBV29-1 with TRBJ2-7; D may be TRBD2 (6 bases). Germline CDR1 SQVTM, CDR2 ANQGSEA. With 3 bases removed from V and 0 bases from J, the gap between germline ends came to 9 bases. This CDR3 has 13 residues. The CDR3 DNA follows: TGCAGCGTTGACGGGCGGGACTCCTACGAGCAGTACTTC. This sequence encodes CSVDGRDSYEQYF.

Ten or more counts support this clonotype. The rearrangement uses TRBV27 and TRBJ2-7; 10 nucleotides align to TRBD1. The CDR3 is made up of 14 amino acids. V was clipped by 6 bases and J by 3 bases; unmatched bases: 5. Germline assignment: CDR1 MNHEY and CDR2 SMNVEV (reference sequence). In DNA, the CDR3 is TGTGCCAGCAGCCGACAGGGGGCTAACTACGAGCAGTACTTC. Translated: CASSRQGANYEQYF.

This clonotype has more than one count but fewer than ten. This rearrangement joins TRBV7-3 to TRBJ1-1; TRBD1 aligns across 8 bases. V lost 2 bases to trimming and J lost 7 bases; unmatched junction nucleotides: 6. The CDR3 consists of 14 residues. The germline gives CDR1 SGHTA, CDR2 FQGTGA. CDR3 sequence reads: CASSLDRGPGEAFF. The CDR3, as DNA: TGTGCCAGCAGCTTAGACAGGGGACCCGGTGAAGCTTTCTTT.

Comment on this clonotype: A junction end diverges from the germline sequence, so it may reflect a read error. The genes are TRBV28 and TRBJ2-2, with 7 positions matching TRBD1. In germline, CDR1 is MDHEN, CDR2 SYDVKM. This CDR3 has 13 amino acids. The CDR3 sequence is CTSSLGTVGELFF. CDR3 nucleotides: TGTACCAGCAGTCTAGGGACAGTCGGGGAGCTGTTTTTT.

The chain carries TRBV6-1 and TRBJ1-1; D is unclear. Trimming removed 4 bases at V and 1 base at J, with 10 bases between. The germline CDR1 and CDR2 sequences are MNHNS and SASEGT. CDR3 length: 14 residues. CDR3 residues: CASSGSRSNTEAFF. The DNA of the CDR3 is TGTGCCAGCAGTGGGTCCAGGTCGAACACTGAAGCTTTCTTT.

This clonotype has a handful of counts. The V call is TRBV9, the J call TRBJ2-7; TRBD1 agrees at 9 bases. CDR1 is SGDLS and CDR2 is YYNGEE in the germline V gene. This CDR3 contains 15 residues. J was trimmed by 4 bases and V by 4 bases; bases with no gene match: 9. CDR3 amino acids: CASSLSGQGGYEQYF. The CDR3 nucleotides are TGTGCCAGCAGCTTATCGGGACAGGGCGGGTACGAGCAGTACTTC.